Listed here are 14 T cell receptor beta chains from one sample, sequenced in a study of cytomegalovirus exposure and HLA in healthy donors. With 60 Vbeta and 13 Jbeta primers, the PCR was carried out. Clones were read by immunoSEQ multiplex PCR, and TCRdb kept only the in-frame ones, dropping some. The table lists some 110,000 clones, 8.5% to 10% of them singletons. The source material was PBMCs. Receptors were obtained from a young man in good health and CMV-seronegative.

V and J are TRBV19 and TRBJ2-7, with 11 bases identical to TRBD2. CDR3 length: 14 residues. Germline CDR1 reads LNHDA; CDR2 reads SQIVND (reference sequence). V shed 5 bases, J shed 2 bases, and the junction held 2 bases outside the gene matches. The CDR3 bases are TGTGCCAGTAGTCGACTAGCGGGAACCTACGAGCAGTACTTC. This gives the protein CASSRLAGTYEQYF. Supplemented by reference TRBV19 and TRBJ2-7, the full variable domain reads DGGITQSPKYLFRKEGQNVTLSCEQNLNHDAMYWYRQDPGQGLRLIYYSQIVNDFQKGDIAEGYSVSREKKESFPLTVTSAQKNPTAFYLCASSRLAGTYEQYFGPGTRLTVT.

V usage is TRBV7-9 and J usage is TRBJ1-6; D is unresolved. The germline gives CDR1 SEHNR, CDR2 FQNEAQ (reference sequence). CDR3 length: 15 residues. Trimming took off 4 bases at V and 8 bases at J, with 15 bases between the two ends. The CDR3 spells CASSSPKEADSPLHF. As DNA, the CDR3 is TGTGCCAGCAGCTCCCCTAAAGAGGCTGATTCACCCCTCCACTTT.

The gene calls are TRBV7-6 and TRBJ2-5, with D possibly matching TRBD2 (5 bases). Trimming removed 1 base from V and 5 bases from J, with 11 bases in between. Germline CDR1 reads SGHVS; CDR2 reads FNYEAQ. This CDR3 is built from 14 residues. DNA of the CDR3: TGTGCCAGCAGCTTAGTCGCCAGAGGGGAGACCCAGTACTTC. This translates into CASSLVARGETQYF.

The chain joins TRBV30 to TRBJ1-5, with D possibly being TRBD1 (6 bases). The CDR3 covers 16 residues. Trimming left V 2 bases short and J 0 bases short, with 14 bases between. Germline V gene sequence: CDR1 GTSNPN, CDR2 SVGIG (reference sequence). The CDR3, as DNA: TGTGCCTGGAGTTGGGGGACATCCGATAGCAATCAGCCCCAGCATTTT. It translates to CAWSWGTSDSNQPQHF.

The J gene is TRBJ2-7, the V gene TRBV5-1, with TRBD1 matching 7 bases. This CDR3 contains 15 residues. Germline-derived CDR1 and CDR2 are SGHRS and YFSETQ. Losses at the gene ends were 0 bases for V and 0 bases for J; bases not matched to a gene: 3. The CDR3 reads CASSLGGQSSYEQYF. As DNA, the CDR3 is TGCGCCAGCAGCTTGGGGGGACAGAGCTCCTACGAGCAGTACTTC. Drawing the rest from reference TRBV5-1 and TRBJ2-7, the complete variable domain is KAGVTQTPRYLIKTRGQQVTLSCSPISGHRSVSWYQQTPGQGLQFLFEYFSETQRNKGNFPGRFSGRQFSNSRSEMNVSTLELGDSALYLCASSLGGQSSYEQYFGPGTRLTVT.

This sequence joins TRBV4-3 and TRBJ2-3; TRBD2 aligns across 10 bases. Germline V gene sequence: CDR1 LGHNA, CDR2 YSLEER. The length of the CDR3 is 17 residues. The junction had 7 bases not matched to a gene; V was cut back by 3 bases and J by 1 base. CDR3 protein: CASSQAILAGGTDTQYF. CDR3 nucleotides: TGCGCCAGCAGCCAGGCCATTCTAGCGGGGGGCACAGATACGCAGTATTTT.

The chain is built from TRBV6-1 and TRBJ1-1, with D possibly matching TRBD1 (5 bases). The CDR3 is 12 residues long. Between the trimmed V and J ends, which lost 7 bases and 5 bases, there was a span of 11 bases. Germline V CDR1 and CDR2: MNHNS, SASEGT. This CDR3 is CASNPGRTEAFF. CDR3 sequence (DNA): TGTGCCAGCAATCCAGGGCGGACTGAAGCTTTCTTT.

The chain couples TRBV19 to TRBJ1-5; maybe TRBD1 (6 bases). Trimming left V 5 bases short and J 2 bases short, with 10 bases between. This CDR3 has 14 amino acids. Germline-derived CDR1 and CDR2 are LNHDA and SQIVND (reference sequence). The CDR3 nucleotides are TGTGCCAGTAGTTCTGCAGGGGGCAATCAGCCCCAGCATTTT. As protein: CASSSAGGNQPQHF.

This clone was recorded a few times. The chain carries TRBV4-3 and TRBJ2-2; 8 bases are shared with TRBD1. CDR3 length: 16 residues. Per germline, CDR1 LGHNA and CDR2 YSLEER. The J segment lost 0 bases and the V segment lost 3 bases, leaving 3 bases of the junction unmatched. Here the CDR3 reads CASSQETGANTGELFF. The CDR3 DNA sequence: TGCGCCAGCAGCCAGGAGACAGGGGCGAACACCGGGGAGCTGTTTTTT.

In regard to this clone: This same CDR3 is encoded by further DNA sequences in the sample. The chain's CDR3 is CASSLGTGSYEQYF. The CDR3 nucleotides read TGTGCCAGCAGTTTGGGGACAGGCTCCTACGAGCAGTACTTC. The chain has TRBV27 and TRBJ2-7, with 8 bases lining up with TRBD1. V gave up 3 bases and J gave up 0 bases; unmatched junction bases: 1. The CDR3 is 14 residues long. Germline V gives CDR1 MNHEY, CDR2 SMNVEV (reference sequence).

This clone has more than one count but fewer than ten. V usage is TRBV10-3 and J usage is TRBJ1-4; no firm D call. Per germline, CDR1 ENHRY and CDR2 SYGVKD. V was pared by 2 bases and J by 3 bases, with 10 bases between. The CDR3 is made up of 15 amino acids. Written as DNA, the CDR3 is TGTGCCATCAGTGAGGGTGTTAACTCTAATGAAAAACTGTTTTTT. Translation gives CAISEGVNSNEKLFF.

The chain uses TRBV5-1 and TRBJ2-5; 11 bases map to TRBD2. Germline lookup yields CDR1 SGHRS and CDR2 YFSETQ. V lost 5 bases, J lost 2 bases, and 5 bases stayed unmatched. The CDR3 extends over 15 amino acids. The CDR3 region has the DNA TGCGCCAGCAGTTCCGTAGCGGGGGGGCAAGAGACCCAGTACTTC. This encodes CASSSVAGGQETQYF.

The J gene is TRBJ1-4, the V gene TRBV7-2; D not certain. V lost 1 base to trimming and J lost 5 bases, with 5 bases between them. Germline assignment: CDR1 SGHTA and CDR2 FQGNSA. The CDR3 has 13 residues. For the CDR3, the DNA is TGTGCCAGCAGCTTAGTCTACAATGAAAAACTGTTTTTT. Its protein product is CASSLVYNEKLFF.

This clone was detected a few times. The V call is TRBV30, the J call TRBJ1-1; D remains ambiguous. The CDR3 is made up of 13 amino acids. Trimming stripped 0 bases from V and 3 bases from J, with 8 bases between. CDR1 is GTSNPN, CDR2 SVGIG, per germline (reference sequence). CDR3 sequence reads: CAWSVTGDTEAFF. The CDR3 nucleotides read TGTGCCTGGAGTGTGACGGGAGACACTGAAGCTTTCTTT.